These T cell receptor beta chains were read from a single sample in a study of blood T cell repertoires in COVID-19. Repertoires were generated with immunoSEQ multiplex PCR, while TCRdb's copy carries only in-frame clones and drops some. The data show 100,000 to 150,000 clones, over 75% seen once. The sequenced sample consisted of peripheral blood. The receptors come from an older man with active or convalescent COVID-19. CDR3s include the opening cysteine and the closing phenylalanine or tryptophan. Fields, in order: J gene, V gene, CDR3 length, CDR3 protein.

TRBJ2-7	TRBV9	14	CASSVGQRSYEQYF
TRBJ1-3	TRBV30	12	CAWIHSGNTIYF
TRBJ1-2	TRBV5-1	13	CASSPSGSYGYTF
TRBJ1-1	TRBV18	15	CASSPRQGTNTEAFF
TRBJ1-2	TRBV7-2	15	CASSSDGGGDYGYTF
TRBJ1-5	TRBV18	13	CASSRTGNQPQHF
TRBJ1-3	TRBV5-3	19	CARRPNRDRGHCTGNTIYF
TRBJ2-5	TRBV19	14	CASSISSGQETQYF
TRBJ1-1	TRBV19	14	CASRGDRADTEAFF
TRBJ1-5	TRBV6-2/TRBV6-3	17	CASSPRVGTASGQPQHF
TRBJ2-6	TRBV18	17	CASSHPGGGTGANVLTF
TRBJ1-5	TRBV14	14	CASSQVGSNQPQHF
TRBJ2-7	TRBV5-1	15	CASSLEAGSTYEQYF
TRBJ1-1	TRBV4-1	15	CASSQLAIMNTEAFF
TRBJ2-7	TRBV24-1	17	CATSDTTTSGSRNEQYF
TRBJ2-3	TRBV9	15	CASSVDGTRGDTQYF
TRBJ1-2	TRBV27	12	CASSLFGSGYTF
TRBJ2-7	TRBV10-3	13	CAITLDRAYGQYF
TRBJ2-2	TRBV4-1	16	CASSQGGGPRTGELFF
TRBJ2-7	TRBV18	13	CASLEQGSYEQYF
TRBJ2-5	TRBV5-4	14	CASSLSGAQETQYF
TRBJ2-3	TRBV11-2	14	CASSLSVAGDTQYF
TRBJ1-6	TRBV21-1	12	CASSKTGLLLHF
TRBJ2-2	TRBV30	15	CACYRDRPNTGELFF
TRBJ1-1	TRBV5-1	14	CASSLEQSGTEAFF
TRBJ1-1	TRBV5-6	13	CASSPTGRYLAFF
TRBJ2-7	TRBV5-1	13	CASSLSQAYEQYF
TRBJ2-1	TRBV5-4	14	CASIKDSAVGEQFF
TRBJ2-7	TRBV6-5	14	CASRGSGSSYEQYF
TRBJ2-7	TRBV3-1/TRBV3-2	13	CASSQDRYYEQYF
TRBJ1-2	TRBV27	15	CASSITGGGGYGYTF
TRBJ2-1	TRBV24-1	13	CATRASSYNEQFF
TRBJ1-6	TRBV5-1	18	CASSLRGGRSSYNSPLHF
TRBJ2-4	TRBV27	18	CASSLSRTAITAKNIQYF
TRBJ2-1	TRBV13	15	CASSPRLAIYNEQFF
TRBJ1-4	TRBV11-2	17	CASRNSGTGGDDEKLFF
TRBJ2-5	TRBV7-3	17	CASSIRQAGRLGETQYF
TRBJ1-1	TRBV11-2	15	CASSFFGVGNTEAFF
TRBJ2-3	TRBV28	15	CASSPAGQLTDTQYF
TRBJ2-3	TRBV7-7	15	CASSLGTSKTDTQYF
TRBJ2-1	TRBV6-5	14	CASSYSRTYNEQFF
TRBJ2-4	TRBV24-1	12	CATSDFGDVQYF